This T cell receptor (beta chain) was profiled in a study of T cell repertoires in cytomegalovirus infection (dated by TCRdb to 2018 to 2020). About the investigation overall: The HLA type of each donor mattered for the analysis, because public TCR beta signatures pointed to carriage of CMV infection along with the matching HLA type. Points the paper makes about the study in general: The ex vivo response was dominated by HLA-C-restricted CMV-specific TCR beta clonotypes, which also provided the single most frequent clonotype in two of eight donors. In both this cohort and an independent roughly 350-donor cohort, the cumulative frequency of public TCR beta family members distinguished carriers of CMV infection plus the relevant HLA type.

As to this clonotype: What this receptor recognizes is not known. No qualities accompany the bases; no much larger clone lies one base away.

Sequencing was carried out with an Illumina HiSeq 1500. In TCRdb, the public reads were trimmed at Q25 with fastp and aligned with MiXCR, with productive beta chains retained. Rows with one shared CDR3 protein collapse into an entry with the most common genes and DNA. Here the sample has 200,000 or so distinct CDR3 sequences; 25% to 30% occur a single time. In total, the top ten clones hold approximately 30% of the sample. The CDR3, cysteine through phenylalanine, is 15 amino acids long. The sequence is cut down to CDR3 DNA, 45 bases in frame from base 1. V ends up 1 base short and J 12 bases short, with an unmatched junction base count of 13. The germline V gene supplies CDR1 KGHSH and CDR2 LQKENI.

The rearrangement combines TRBV18 with TRBJ1-2, with 8 bases matching TRBD1. The TCR sequence derives from a human donor in good health (CMV status not recorded). Some clones in this sample may be carry-over from other donors' samples. Source material: PBMCs. The nucleotide sequence reads TGTGCCAGCTCACCACTGACAGGGGAAGTAGCCAGCAACACCTTC. It translates to CASSPLTGEVASNTF.